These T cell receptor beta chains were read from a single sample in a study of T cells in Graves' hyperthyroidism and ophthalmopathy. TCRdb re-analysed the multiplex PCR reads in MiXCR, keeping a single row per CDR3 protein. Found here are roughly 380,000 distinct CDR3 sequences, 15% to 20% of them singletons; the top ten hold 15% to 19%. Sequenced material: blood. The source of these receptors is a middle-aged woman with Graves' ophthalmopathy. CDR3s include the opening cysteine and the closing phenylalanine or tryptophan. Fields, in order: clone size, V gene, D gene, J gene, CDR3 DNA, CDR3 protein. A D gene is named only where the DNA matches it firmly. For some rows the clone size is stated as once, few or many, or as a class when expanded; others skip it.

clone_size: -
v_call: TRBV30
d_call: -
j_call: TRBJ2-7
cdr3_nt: TGTGCCTGGAGTGTAACGTCCTACGAGCAGTACTTC
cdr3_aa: CAWSVTSYEQYF

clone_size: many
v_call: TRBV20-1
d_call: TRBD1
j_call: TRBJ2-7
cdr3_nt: TGCAGTGCTAGAGATAGGAGTAGCGGACAGGGTATCTACGAGCAGTACTTC
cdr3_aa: CSARDRSSGQGIYEQYF

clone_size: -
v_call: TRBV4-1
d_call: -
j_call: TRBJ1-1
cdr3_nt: TGCGCCAGCAGCCAAGGATCGTGGGGGGCCATGAACACTGAAGCTTTCTTT
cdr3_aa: CASSQGSWGAMNTEAFF

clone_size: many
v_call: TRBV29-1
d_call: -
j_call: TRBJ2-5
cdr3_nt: TGCAGCGTGAGACTTGGGGAGACCCAGTACTTC
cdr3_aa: CSVRLGETQYF

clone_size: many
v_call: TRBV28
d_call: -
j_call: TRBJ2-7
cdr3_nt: TGTGCCAGCACCCAGGGGATCCCCTACGAGCAGTACTTC
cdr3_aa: CASTQGIPYEQYF

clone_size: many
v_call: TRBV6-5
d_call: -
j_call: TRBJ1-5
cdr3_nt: TGTGCCAGCAGTTATAGTAGCAATCAGCCCCAGCATTTT
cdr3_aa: CASSYSSNQPQHF

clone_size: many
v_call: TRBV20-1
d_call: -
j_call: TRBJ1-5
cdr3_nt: TGCAGTGCTTCCCGGACTGGGGAGCCCCAGCATTTT
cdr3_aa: CSASRTGEPQHF

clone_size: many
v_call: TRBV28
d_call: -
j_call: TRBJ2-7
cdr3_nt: TGTGCCAGGGGACCCTCAGGATACGAGCAGTACTTC
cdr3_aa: CARGPSGYEQYF

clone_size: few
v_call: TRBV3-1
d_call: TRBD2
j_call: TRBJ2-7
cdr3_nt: TGTGCCAGCAGCCAAAAGCTAGCGGGAGGAATCCGCTACGAGCAGTACTTC
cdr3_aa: CASSQKLAGGIRYEQYF

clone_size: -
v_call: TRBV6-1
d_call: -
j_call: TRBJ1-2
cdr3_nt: TGTGCCAGCGGACAGTTTACTAACTATGGCTACACCTTC
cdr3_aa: CASGQFTNYGYTF

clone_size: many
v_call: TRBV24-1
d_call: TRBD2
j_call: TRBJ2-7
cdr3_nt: TGTGCCACCGGGGAGCGGGAGTGGAGTGAGCAGTACTTC
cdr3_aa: CATGEREWSEQYF

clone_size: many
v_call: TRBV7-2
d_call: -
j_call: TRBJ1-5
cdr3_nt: TGTGCCAGCAGCGAAGGGAATAGCAATCAGCCCCAGCATTTT
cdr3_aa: CASSEGNSNQPQHF

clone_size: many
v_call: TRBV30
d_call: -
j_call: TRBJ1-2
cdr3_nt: TGTGCCTGGAGTCAACGACCGACAGCTAACTATGGCTACACCTTC
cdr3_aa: CAWSQRPTANYGYTF

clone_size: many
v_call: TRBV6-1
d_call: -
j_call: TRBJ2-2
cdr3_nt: TGTGCCAGCAGTGACGTATTCGCCGGGGAGCTGTTTTTT
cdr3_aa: CASSDVFAGELFF

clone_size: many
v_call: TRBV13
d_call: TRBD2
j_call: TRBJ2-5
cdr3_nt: TGTGCCAGCAGCTTACCGGGACTAGCGGGAGGAGGAGAGACCCAGTACTTC
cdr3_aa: CASSLPGLAGGGETQYF

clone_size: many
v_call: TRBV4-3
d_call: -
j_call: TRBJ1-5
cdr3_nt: TGCGCCAGCAGCCAAGTCCTGGGACCCACTCAGCCCCAGCATTTT
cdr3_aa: CASSQVLGPTQPQHF

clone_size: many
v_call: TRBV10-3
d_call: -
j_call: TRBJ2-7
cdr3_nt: TGTGCCATCAGCCAATTGGGAGGAGGGCCGAAGGACGAGCAGTACTTC
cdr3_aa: CAISQLGGGPKDEQYF

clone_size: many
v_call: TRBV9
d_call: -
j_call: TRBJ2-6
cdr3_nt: TGTGCCAGCACCACGAACCCCACCGCCTCTGGGGCCAACGTCCTGACTTTC
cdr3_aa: CASTTNPTASGANVLTF

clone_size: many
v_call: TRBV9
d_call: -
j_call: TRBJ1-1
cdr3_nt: TGTGCCAGCAGCGTAGGACAACTGAACACTGAAGCTTTCTTT
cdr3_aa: CASSVGQLNTEAFF

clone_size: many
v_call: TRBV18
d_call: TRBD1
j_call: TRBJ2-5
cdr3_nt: TGTGCCAGCTCACCAGTGAGGACAGGCCGAGAGACCCAGTACTTC
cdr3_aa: CASSPVRTGRETQYF

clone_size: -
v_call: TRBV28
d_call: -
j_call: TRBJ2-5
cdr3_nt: TGTGCCAGCAGTACCCAGACGGAGGGTGACCAAGAGACCCAGTACTTC
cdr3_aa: CASSTQTEGDQETQYF

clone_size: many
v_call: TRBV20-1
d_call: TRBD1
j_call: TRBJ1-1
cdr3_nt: TGCAGTGCTAGAGAGTCGGACAGGGGGCCGGGGACTGAAGCTTTCTTT
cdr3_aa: CSARESDRGPGTEAFF

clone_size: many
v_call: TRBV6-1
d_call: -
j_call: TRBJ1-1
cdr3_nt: TGTGCCAGCAGTCCCAGACGGGACACACCGAACACTGAAGCTTTCTTT
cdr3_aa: CASSPRRDTPNTEAFF

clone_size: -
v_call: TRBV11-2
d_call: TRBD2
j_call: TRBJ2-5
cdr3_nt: TGTGCCAGCAGCTTTGGACTAGCGGGGGGAAGACAAGAGACCCAGTACTTC
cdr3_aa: CASSFGLAGGRQETQYF

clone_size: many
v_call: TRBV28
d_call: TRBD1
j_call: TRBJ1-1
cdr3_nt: TGTGCCAGCAGTTTAATCAGGGGGACTGAAGCTTTCTTT
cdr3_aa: CASSLIRGTEAFF

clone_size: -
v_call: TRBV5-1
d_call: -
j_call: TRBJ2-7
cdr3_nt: TGCGCCAGCAGCTGGGACACGAGCTCCTACGAGCAGTACTTC
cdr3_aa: CASSWDTSSYEQYF

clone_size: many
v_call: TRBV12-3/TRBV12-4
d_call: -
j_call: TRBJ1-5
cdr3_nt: TGTGCCAGCAGTCTTGATGATTGGTCAGGGCGGGTCCAGCCCCAGCATTTT
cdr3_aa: CASSLDDWSGRVQPQHF

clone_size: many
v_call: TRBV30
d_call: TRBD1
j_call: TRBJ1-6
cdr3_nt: TGTGCCTGGAGTCTCGGGACAGCGAATTCACCCCTCCACTTT
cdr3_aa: CAWSLGTANSPLHF

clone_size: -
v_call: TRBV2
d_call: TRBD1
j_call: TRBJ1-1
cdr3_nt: TGTGCCAGCAGTGAAGACAGGGGTGCTGAAGCTTTCTTT
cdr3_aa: CASSEDRGAEAFF

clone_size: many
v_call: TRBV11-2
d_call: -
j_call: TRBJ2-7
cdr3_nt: TGTGCCAGCAGAAAACCAGGGGCTCACTACGAGCAGTACTTC
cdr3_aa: CASRKPGAHYEQYF

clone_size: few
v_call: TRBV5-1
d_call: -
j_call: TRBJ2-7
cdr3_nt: TGCGCCAGCAGCGGAACAGGGTCCCCCTACGAGCAGTACTTC
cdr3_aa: CASSGTGSPYEQYF

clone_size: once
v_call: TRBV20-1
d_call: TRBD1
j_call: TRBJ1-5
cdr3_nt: TGCAGTGCTAGTAACGTCAGGGGGGCACGAAATCAGCCCCAGCATTTT
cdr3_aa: CSASNVRGARNQPQHF

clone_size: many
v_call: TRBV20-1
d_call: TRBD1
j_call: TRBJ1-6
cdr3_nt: TGCAGTGCTAATTCTCATCCGGGACAGGGGAGTTCACCCCTCCACTTT
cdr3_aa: CSANSHPGQGSSPLHF

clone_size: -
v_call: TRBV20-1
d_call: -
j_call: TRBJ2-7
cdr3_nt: TGCAGTGCTCGTCCCGGGCCTTCCTACGAGCAGTACTTC
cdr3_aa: CSARPGPSYEQYF

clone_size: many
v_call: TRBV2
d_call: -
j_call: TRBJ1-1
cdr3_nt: TGTGCCAGCAGTAGGGCGCTTGTTAGCGCTGAAGCTTTCTTT
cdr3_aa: CASSRALVSAEAFF

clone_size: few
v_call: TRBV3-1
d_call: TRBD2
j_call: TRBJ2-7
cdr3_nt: TGTGCCAGCAGTCCCATCTTAGCGGGAGAAGGGTACGAGCAGTACTTC
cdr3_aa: CASSPILAGEGYEQYF

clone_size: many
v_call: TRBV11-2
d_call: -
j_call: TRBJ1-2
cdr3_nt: TGTGCCAGCAGAAATCTGGTCGAGGGATACTATGGCTACACCTTC
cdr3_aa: CASRNLVEGYYGYTF

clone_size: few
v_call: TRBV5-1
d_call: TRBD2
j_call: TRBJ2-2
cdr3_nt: TGCGTCAGCAGCTACGGACTAGCGGACACCGGGGAGCTGTTTTTT
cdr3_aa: CVSSYGLADTGELFF

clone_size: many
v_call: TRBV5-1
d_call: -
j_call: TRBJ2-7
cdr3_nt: TGCGCCAGCAGCTCCGACACGTACGAGCAGTACTTC
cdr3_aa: CASSSDTYEQYF

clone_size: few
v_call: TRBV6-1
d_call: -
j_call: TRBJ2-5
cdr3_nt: TGTGCCAGCAGTGAGAGGCGTCCTGGGAGGGAGACCCAGTACTTC
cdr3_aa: CASSERRPGRETQYF

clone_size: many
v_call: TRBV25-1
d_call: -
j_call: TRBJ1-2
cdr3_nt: TGTGCCAGCAGTTTGGGAGCTGGCTACACCTTC
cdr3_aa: CASSLGAGYTF

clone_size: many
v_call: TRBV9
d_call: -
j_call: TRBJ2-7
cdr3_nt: TGTGCCAGCAGCGAAACAGGGAACTCCTACGAGCAGTACTTC
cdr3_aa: CASSETGNSYEQYF

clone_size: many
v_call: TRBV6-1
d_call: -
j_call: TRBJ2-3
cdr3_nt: TGTGCCAGCAGTCGGCGTGTTACAGATACGCAGTATTTT
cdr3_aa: CASSRRVTDTQYF

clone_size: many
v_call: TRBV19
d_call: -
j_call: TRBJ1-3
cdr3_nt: TGTGCCAGTGCCACTTCAGGGTCTGGAAACACCATATATTTT
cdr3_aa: CASATSGSGNTIYF

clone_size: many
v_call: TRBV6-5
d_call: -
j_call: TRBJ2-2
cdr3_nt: TGTGCCAGCAGTTACTCGAAAACTCCCGGGGAGCTGTTTTTT
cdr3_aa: CASSYSKTPGELFF

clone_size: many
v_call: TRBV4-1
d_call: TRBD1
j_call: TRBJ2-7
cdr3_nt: TGCGCCAGCAGCCAAAAGTCTTCGGGACAGCCCCCCTACGAGCAGTACTTC
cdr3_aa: CASSQKSSGQPPYEQYF